These 21 T cell receptor beta chains were all obtained from the same sample, sequenced in a study of OX40 agonist ivuxolimab in advanced cancers. Repertoires were generated with immunoSEQ multiplex PCR, while TCRdb's copy carries only in-frame clones and drops some. The sample lists around 60,000 clones; 75% to 85% were seen once. This specimen was CD4+ or CD8+ T cells sorted from blood, taken in a trial of the OX40 agonist ivuxolimab. Receptor source: an adult with an advanced solid tumor such as melanoma, head and neck, liver or kidney cancer.

The chain is built from TRBV6-5 and TRBJ1-2; D might be TRBD1 (6 bases). CDR1 and CDR2 from the germline V gene are MNHEY and SVGAGI. CDR3 length: 15 amino acids. The ends were cut back, 5 bases at V and 6 bases at J, with 19 bases in the middle. CDR3 residues: CASSNTGIGGDGYTF. Here the CDR3 DNA reads TGTGCCAGCAGTAACACAGGGATCGGGGGAGATGGCTACACCTTC.

V is TRBV19 and J is TRBJ2-5; TRBD1 aligns across 10 bases. This CDR3 is 15 amino acids long. V was pared by 9 bases and J by 4 bases, with 11 bases of the junction left unmatched. CDR1 and CDR2 (germline): LNHDA, SQIVND (reference sequence). CDR3 amino acids: CASGDRGLSLETQYF. In DNA, the CDR3 is TGTGCCAGCGGAGACAGGGGGCTATCCCTAGAGACCCAGTACTTC. Together with reference TRBV19 and TRBJ2-5, the CDR3 gives the full variable domain: DGGITQSPKYLFRKEGQNVTLSCEQNLNHDAMYWYRQDPGQGLRLIYYSQIVNDFQKGDIAEGYSVSREKKESFPLTVTSAQKNPTAFYLCASGDRGLSLETQYFGPGTRLLVL.

The chain employs TRBV6-1 and TRBJ1-5, with D perhaps matching TRBD1 (5 bases). Per germline, CDR1 MNHNS and CDR2 SASEGT. The CDR3 has 17 residues. Trimming left V 0 bases short and J 6 bases short, with 18 bases between. CDR3 residues: CASSEAQGSRGGQPQHF. Written as DNA, the CDR3 is TGTGCCAGCAGTGAAGCGCAGGGAAGTAGGGGCGGTCAGCCCCAGCATTTT.

V is TRBV4-1 and J is TRBJ2-7, with a possible D match to TRBD2 (5 bases). V was cut by 4 bases and J by 1 base, with 17 bases left in between. The CDR3 consists of 16 residues. The germline gives CDR1 MGHRA, CDR2 YSYEKL. The CDR3 sequence: CASSLEGPGNSYEQYF. The CDR3 DNA sequence: TGCGCCAGCAGCCTAGAAGGTCCCGGGAATTCCTACGAGCAGTACTTC.

This clone was seen more than once but under ten times. The rearrangement uses TRBV5-5 and TRBJ1-2, with D uncertain. Trimming removed 0 bases from V and 4 bases from J, with 16 bases in between. Germline lookup yields CDR1 SGHKS and CDR2 YYEKEE (reference sequence). The CDR3 sequence is 16 residues long. CDR3 sequence: CASSLDWSYLPYGYTF. The CDR3 DNA reads as TGTGCCAGCAGCTTGGATTGGTCCTACCTTCCCTATGGCTACACCTTC.

The V gene is TRBV5-1, the J gene TRBJ2-7, with TRBD1 matching over 9 bases. Germline assignment: CDR1 SGHRS and CDR2 YFSETQ. There are 16 residues in the CDR3. Trimming at V came to 1 base and at J to 0 bases, leaving 5 bases not matched to a gene. The CDR3 is CASSLSRDRDSYEQYF. The CDR3 DNA is TGCGCCAGCAGCTTGAGCCGGGACAGGGACTCCTACGAGCAGTACTTC.

The table lists this clone with a few counts. This chain joins TRBV28 and TRBJ1-1, with D possibly TRBD1 on 6 matching bases. V was clipped by 6 bases and J by 0 bases, with 11 bases between them. CDR1 is MDHEN and CDR2 is SYDVKM in the germline V gene. This CDR3 spans 14 amino acids. Written as DNA, the CDR3 is TGTGCCAGCAGGCCAGGGGACATGAACACTGAAGCTTTCTTT. As protein: CASRPGDMNTEAFF. The full variable domain, in which reference TRBV28 and TRBJ1-1 provide the parts outside the CDR3, is DVKVTQSSRYLVKRTGEKVFLECVQDMDHENMFWYRQDPGLGLRLIYFSYDVKMKEKGDIPEGYSVSREKKERFSLILESASTNQTSMYLCASRPGDMNTEAFFGQGTRLTVV.

The rearrangement links TRBV2 to TRBJ1-5; no clear D gene. CDR1 is SNHLY and CDR2 is FYNNEI in the germline V gene. V lost 6 bases, J lost 1 base, and 7 bases lay in between. This CDR3 contains 13 residues. For the CDR3, the DNA is TGTGCCAGCAGCGCGTCAAGCAATCAGCCCCAGCATTTT. Protein sequence: CASSASSNQPQHF.

The V call is TRBV5-4, the J call TRBJ1-1; no clear D gene. Germline V gives CDR1 SGHNT, CDR2 YYREEE (reference sequence). Trimming took off 6 bases at V and 6 bases at J, with 18 bases between the two ends. CDR3 length: 14 residues. CDR3 in amino acids: CASTISKGSAEAFF. CDR3 nucleotides: TGTGCCAGCACCATTAGCAAGGGTTCGGCTGAAGCTTTCTTT.

CDR3 region: CASSLGQPYPGYTF. The CDR3 bases are TGTGCCAGCAGCCTAGGACAGCCTTATCCTGGCTACACCTTC. This chain connects TRBV6-5 to TRBJ1-2; D is possibly TRBD1 (6 bases). Per the germline V gene, CDR1 is MNHEY and CDR2 is SVGAGI. This CDR3 comprises 14 residues. V shed 6 bases and J shed 7 bases, with 18 bases lying between them.

The CDR3: CASSVDFNYGYTF. For the CDR3, the DNA is TGTGCCAGCAGCGTAGACTTTAACTATGGCTACACCTTC. The chain employs TRBV9 and TRBJ1-2; D remains ambiguous. Trimming took off 0 bases at V and 1 base at J, with 4 bases between the two ends. This CDR3 has 13 residues. CDR1 and CDR2 from the germline V gene are SGDLS and YYNGEE.

V is TRBV5-8 and J is TRBJ2-5; D possibly corresponds to TRBD2 (6 bases). Germline values: CDR1 SGHTS, CDR2 YDEGEE. Trimming removed 1 base from V and 4 bases from J, with 11 bases in between. There are 14 residues in the CDR3. The DNA of the CDR3 is TGTGCCAGCAGCTTGAATCGGGGGAGAGAGACCCAGTACTTC. This sequence encodes CASSLNRGRETQYF.

The chain employs TRBV6-6 and TRBJ2-7; 9 bases match TRBD1. Trimming at V came to 5 bases and at J to 6 bases, leaving 8 bases not matched to a gene. The CDR3 extends over 14 amino acids. Germline V gene sequence: CDR1 MNHNY, CDR2 SVGAGI (reference sequence). DNA for the CDR3: TGTGCCAGCAGTCCCCCTACAGGGGGCGCCGAGCAGTACTTC. Protein sequence: CASSPPTGGAEQYF.

The chain links TRBV5-1 to TRBJ1-3; no clear D gene. The CDR3 is made up of 16 amino acids. Germline V lookup: CDR1 SGHRS, CDR2 YFSETQ. The V and J ends lost 0 bases and 0 bases respectively, with 10 bases between them. The CDR3 region has the DNA TGCGCCAGCAGCTTGGGGGTCCCCGTCTCTGGAAACACCATATATTTT. Its protein product is CASSLGVPVSGNTIYF.

This clone appeared a single time. This CDR3 is CASSLSSGGAVVTGELFF. In nucleotides, the CDR3 is TGTGCCAGCAGCTTATCCTCAGGGGGCGCGGTCGTAACCGGGGAGCTGTTTTTT. This chain connects TRBV7-2 to TRBJ2-2; 8 bases map to TRBD1. V gave up 2 bases and J gave up 5 bases; unmatched junction bases: 13. The CDR3 is made up of 18 amino acids. Germline CDR1 is SGHTA and CDR2 is FQGNSA.

The CDR3 loop reads CASSSGGGYEQFF. The CDR3 region has the DNA TGTGCCAGCAGCTCAGGGGGCGGTTATGAGCAGTTCTTC. The V gene is TRBV7-3, the J gene TRBJ2-1; 8 bases align to TRBD1. J was trimmed by 8 bases and V by 4 bases; bases with no gene match: 4. In germline, CDR1 is SGHTA, CDR2 FQGTGA. This CDR3 contains 13 residues.

This chain joins TRBV11-2 and TRBJ2-2; TRBD1 might be the D (6 bases). This CDR3 has 15 amino acids. V was clipped by 8 bases and J by 2 bases, with 15 bases between them. Germline CDR1 reads SGHAT; CDR2 reads FQNNGV. The DNA of the CDR3 is TGTGCCAGCCAGTGGGGACACATCAACACCGGGGAGCTGTTTTTT. It codes for CASQWGHINTGELFF.

V is TRBV29-1 and J is TRBJ2-5; 10 nucleotides line up with TRBD1. The CDR3 is made up of 12 amino acids. Losses at the gene ends were 7 bases for V and 4 bases for J; bases not matched to a gene: 3. Looked up from germline, CDR1 is SQVTM and CDR2 is ANQGSEA. The CDR3 region is CSAGDRGETQYF. DNA for the CDR3: TGCAGCGCTGGGGACAGGGGAGAGACCCAGTACTTC.

The chain links TRBV7-9 to TRBJ2-2, with 9 bases that match TRBD1. V shed 4 bases and J 4 bases; nucleotides not matched to a gene: 7. Per germline, CDR1 SEHNR and CDR2 FQNEAQ (reference sequence). CDR3 length: 16 residues. CDR3 protein: CASSYHRGPSTGELFF. For the CDR3, the DNA is TGTGCCAGCAGCTATCACAGGGGGCCCAGCACCGGGGAGCTGTTTTTT.

The rearrangement uses TRBV4-2 and TRBJ1-1, with 10 bases identical to TRBD1. J was trimmed by 9 bases and V by 5 bases; bases with no gene match: 9. The CDR3 runs to 14 residues. Germline values: CDR1 LGHNA, CDR2 YNFKEQ. CDR3 residues: CASSYTRDRGQAFF. In nucleotides, the CDR3 is TGTGCCAGCAGCTACACCCGGGACAGGGGACAAGCTTTCTTT.

The chain links TRBV2 to TRBJ2-5; tentative D call: TRBD2 (5 bases). Germline V gene lookup returns CDR1 SNHLY and CDR2 FYNNEI. Trimming left V 3 bases short and J 5 bases short, with 13 bases between. The length of the CDR3 is 14 residues. The CDR3 nucleotides read TGTGCCAGCAGTGAGGATAACCCGGGGGAGACCCAGTACTTC. It is translated as CASSEDNPGETQYF.